The 29 T cell receptor beta chains presented below share a single source sample, sequenced in a study of cytomegalovirus exposure and HLA in healthy donors. PCR used 60 Vbeta primers and 13 Jbeta primers. Sequencing used immunoSEQ multiplex PCR; TCRdb keeps in-frame clones, though not all of them. The sample includes a few hundred thousand clones, over 65% of them seen just once. The sample taken for sequencing was PBMCs. These receptors originate from a woman under 40 in good health and CMV-seronegative.

J is TRBJ1-2 and V is TRBV25-1; 7 bases agree with TRBD1. This CDR3 contains 16 residues. With 0 bases clipped from V and 4 bases from J, the junction kept 8 bases outside the gene matches. The germline V gene encodes CDR1 MGHDK and CDR2 SYGVNS. This CDR3 reads CASSEYRTGEVYGYTF. DNA for the CDR3: TGTGCCAGCAGTGAATATCGGACAGGAGAAGTCTATGGCTACACCTTC.

This chain connects TRBV28 to TRBJ2-1; D is ambiguous. The germline V gene has CDR1 MDHEN and CDR2 SYDVKM. The V gene lost 3 bases and the J gene lost 0 bases, with 6 bases spanning the gap. CDR3 size: 14 residues. The CDR3 loop reads CASSFRLSYNEQFF. The CDR3 DNA is TGTGCCAGCAGTTTCCGACTCTCCTACAATGAGCAGTTCTTC.

The chain combines TRBV19 with TRBJ1-5, with D unresolved. V lost 1 base to trimming and J lost 1 base, with 14 bases between them. Germline-derived CDR1 and CDR2 are LNHDA and SQIVND (reference sequence). The CDR3 is made up of 17 amino acids. CDR3 sequence (DNA): TGTGCCAGTAGTATAGCGTCCGATAGTGCGAGCAATCAGCCCCAGCATTTT. It specifies CASSIASDSASNQPQHF.

Only a few counts were recorded for this clone. J is TRBJ2-1 and V is TRBV5-1; 8 bases map to TRBD2. With 3 bases clipped from V and 0 bases from J, the junction kept 8 bases outside the gene matches. This CDR3 comprises 17 residues. From germline, CDR1 is SGHRS and CDR2 YFSETQ. This CDR3 reads CASSWGLAGSSYNEQFF. CDR3 in DNA: TGCGCCAGCAGCTGGGGCTTAGCGGGAAGCTCCTACAATGAGCAGTTCTTC.

The CDR3 DNA follows: TGTGCCAGCAGCCCCCAGCCGGGACTAGCGGGATATTGGGATACGCAGTATTTT. Protein: CASSPQPGLAGYWDTQYF. The rearrangement links TRBV9 to TRBJ2-3, with 13 bases matching TRBD2. The CDR3 contains 18 residues. Germline V gene sequence: CDR1 SGDLS, CDR2 YYNGEE. V was pared by 4 bases and J by 6 bases, with 14 bases of the junction left unmatched.

The CDR3 sequence: CASKLASEGPGELFF. The CDR3 region has the DNA TGTGCCAGCAAACTAGCCTCCGAAGGTCCCGGGGAGCTGTTTTTT. V usage is TRBV27 and J usage is TRBJ2-2, with D tentatively TRBD2 (6 bases). The CDR3 runs 15 residues. CDR1 MNHEY and CDR2 SMNVEV come from the germline V gene (reference sequence). The ends were cut back, 7 bases at V and 6 bases at J, with 18 bases in the middle.

This sequence joins TRBV4-1 and TRBJ1-2; perhaps TRBD1 as D (6 bases). There are 14 residues in the CDR3. V lost 3 bases and J 4 bases, leaving 12 bases between the germline ends. The germline V gene has CDR1 MGHRA and CDR2 YSYEKL. The CDR3 nucleotides read TGCGCCAGCAGCCATTCAGGGGTTAGCTATGGCTACACCTTC. This encodes CASSHSGVSYGYTF.

V and J are TRBV27 and TRBJ1-2; weak D call: TRBD1 (5 bases). CDR3 length equals 13 residues. The V gene's germline CDR1 is MNHEY and CDR2 SMNVEV (reference sequence). Trimming cost V 0 bases and J 4 bases, with 6 bases left between them. The CDR3 is CASSLSRAYGYTF. Written as DNA, the CDR3 is TGTGCCAGCAGTTTATCCAGGGCCTATGGCTACACCTTC.

The V call is TRBV5-4, the J call TRBJ2-3, with TRBD2 matching 13 bases. Germline CDR1 is SGHNT and CDR2 is YYREEE (reference sequence). V lost 4 bases, J lost 6 bases, and 8 bases stayed unmatched. The CDR3 consists of 16 residues. CDR3 in amino acids: CASSGTSGGAGDTQYF. The CDR3 DNA is TGTGCCAGCAGCGGAACTAGCGGGGGGGCCGGGGATACGCAGTATTTT.

This clone was counted only a few times. The rearrangement joins TRBV6-1 to TRBJ1-4; 8 bases fit TRBD1. Germline CDR1 is MNHNS and CDR2 is SASEGT. The CDR3 has 13 residues. After removal of 6 bases from V and 8 bases from J, the junction contained 5 bases not matched to a gene. CDR3 protein: CASSSRQGEKLFF. The CDR3 DNA sequence: TGTGCCAGCAGCTCCCGACAGGGGGAAAAACTGTTTTTT.

The rearrangement links TRBV6-5 to TRBJ2-5; D is unclear. The J call is in doubt because the DNA end fits TRBJ2-7 better. CDR1 and CDR2 (germline): MNHEY, SVGAGI. The CDR3 contains 11 residues. CDR3 sequence: CASNRGHEQYF. CDR3 DNA: TGTGCCAGCAACCGCGGACACGAGCAGTACTTC.

V and J are TRBV10-1 and TRBJ2-1; 10 positions agree with TRBD2. The junction had 8 bases not matched to a gene; V was cut back by 5 bases and J by 7 bases. The CDR3 is 15 residues long. The germline CDR1 and CDR2 sequences are WNHNN and SYGVQD (reference sequence). DNA of the CDR3: TGCGCCAGCAGTCCTCCCAGCGGGGGGGCGAATGAGCAGTTCTTC. Amino acids: CASSPPSGGANEQFF.

The chain couples TRBV9 to TRBJ2-4; no reliable D call. The CDR3 contains 13 residues. The germline CDR1 and CDR2 sequences are SGDLS and YYNGEE. Trimming cost V 0 bases and J 8 bases, with 9 bases left between them. CDR3 region: CASSVAPGDIQYF. In nucleotides, the CDR3 is TGTGCCAGCAGCGTAGCCCCGGGTGACATTCAGTACTTC.

The rearrangement links TRBV4-1 to TRBJ2-4; TRBD1 matches 8 bases. Germline assignment: CDR1 MGHRA and CDR2 YSYEKL. J was trimmed by 0 bases and V by 3 bases; bases with no gene match: 7. The CDR3 spans 17 residues. The CDR3 DNA follows: TGCGCCAGCAGCCAGAGGGGACAGGCTCTAGCCAAAAACATTCAGTACTTC. Encoded protein: CASSQRGQALAKNIQYF.

With respect to this clone: A read error may produce the germline difference seen at one junction end. V is TRBV7-9 and J is TRBJ2-1, with 8 bases fitting TRBD1. Germline lookup yields CDR1 SEHNR and CDR2 FQNEAQ (reference sequence). This CDR3 comprises 18 residues. The CDR3 sequence: CSSSFGYSTGDSYNEQFF. As DNA, the CDR3 is TGTTCCAGCAGCTTTGGTTATTCGACAGGGGACTCCTACAATGAGCAGTTCTTC.

The rearrangement joins TRBV21-1 to TRBJ1-1; whether TRBD1, the table's D call, matches the DNA was not checked. TRBV21-1 is a documented pseudogene. This CDR3 spans 17 amino acids. Here the CDR3 reads CASSKGGQGVLNTEAFF. The CDR3 DNA reads TGTGCCAGCAGCAAAGGGGGACAGGGGGTGTTGAACACTGAAGCTTTCTTT.

This clone has just one count. The chain carries TRBV5-6 and TRBJ1-2; TRBD1 aligns across 7 bases. Germline V gives CDR1 SGHDT, CDR2 YYEEEE. V lost 2 bases to trimming and J lost 0 bases; unmatched junction nucleotides: 10. CDR3 size: 17 residues. CDR3: CASSLQTGTLANYGYTF. The CDR3 DNA follows: TGTGCCAGCAGCTTACAGACAGGGACTTTAGCTAACTATGGCTACACCTTC. Full variable domain (remainder filled in from reference TRBV5-6 and TRBJ1-2): DAGVTQSPTHLIKTRGQQVTLRCSPKSGHDTVSWYQQALGQGPQFIFQYYEEEERQRGNFPDRFSGHQFPNYSSELNVNALLLGDSALYLCASSLQTGTLANYGYTFGSGTRLTVV.

About this clone: At one of its ends the junction is not consistent with the germline gene, which may arise from a read error. V is TRBV7-7 and J is TRBJ2-3; D gene ambiguous. The CDR3 spans 15 residues. Germline CDR1 and CDR2: SSHAT and FNYEAQ (reference sequence). The CDR3 loop is CASSRGLTGTDTQYF. CDR3 in DNA: TGTGCTAGCAGCCGTGGCCTGACTGGCACAGATACGCAGTATTTT.

This clone was found once. The DNA of the CDR3 is TGTGCCAGCAGCTTAGGAGCACTTGACACCGGGGAGCTGTTTTTT. Translating gives CASSLGALDTGELFF. The chain joins TRBV7-8 to TRBJ2-2; unclear D gene. Germline V CDR1 and CDR2: SGHVS, FQNEAQ. The V gene lost 1 base and the J gene lost 3 bases, with 9 bases spanning the gap. This CDR3 is 15 amino acids long.

The gene calls are TRBV18 and TRBJ2-2; D is perhaps TRBD2 (6 bases). Per the germline V gene, CDR1 is KGHSH and CDR2 is LQKENI. V lost 2 bases and J 4 bases, leaving 17 bases between the germline ends. The CDR3 is made up of 17 amino acids. The CDR3 DNA is TGTGCCAGCTCACCATTACTGGTAGCGGCCAGCACCGGGGAGCTGTTTTTT. Its translation: CASSPLLVAASTGELFF.

Only a few counts were recorded for this clone. The junction departs from the called germline gene at one end, perhaps through a read error. J is TRBJ1-2 and V is TRBV4-1, with a possible D match to TRBD1 (6 bases). The CDR3 consists of 16 residues. Germline V lookup: CDR1 MGHRA, CDR2 YSYEKL. Here the CDR3 DNA reads TGCGCCAGCAGCCAGAAGACAGGCCTTTCACTCTATGGCTACCCCTTC. This codes for CASSQKTGLSLYGYPF.

This CDR3 reads CASSPRGGGDEQYF. The CDR3 bases are TGTGCCAGCAGTCCGAGGGGGGGTGGAGACGAGCAGTACTTC. The V call is TRBV27, the J call TRBJ2-7; possibly TRBD2 for D (7 bases). Trimming took 5 bases from V and 5 from J, leaving 16 bases between them. This CDR3 spans 14 amino acids. Germline V gene data show CDR1 as MNHEY and CDR2 as SMNVEV (reference sequence).

This chain uses TRBV4-1 with TRBJ2-2; a weak D match, TRBD1 (6 bases). The CDR3 spans 17 residues. Looked up from germline, CDR1 is MGHRA and CDR2 is YSYEKL. The V gene lost 0 bases and the J gene lost 0 bases, with 11 bases spanning the gap. The CDR3 loop reads CASSQDRRQANTGELFF. The CDR3 DNA is TGCGCCAGCAGCCAAGATAGACGACAGGCGAACACCGGGGAGCTGTTTTTT.

V and J are TRBV11-2 and TRBJ1-1; D unclear. This CDR3 has 13 residues. The V gene lost 3 bases and the J gene lost 4 bases, with 9 bases spanning the gap. Germline values: CDR1 SGHAT, CDR2 FQNNGV. DNA of the CDR3: TGTGCCAGCAGCTTTAGTGCTATCACTGAAGCTTTCTTT. Protein: CASSFSAITEAFF.

This clone was counted between two and nine times. This sequence joins TRBV2 and TRBJ2-3; 9 positions match TRBD1. Per germline, CDR1 SNHLY and CDR2 FYNNEI. The ends lost 11 bases at V and 1 base at J; junction bases unmatched: 10. The CDR3 loop spans 15 amino acids. Here the CDR3 reads CARQTTGGGTDTQYF. As DNA, the CDR3 is TGTGCCCGACAAACAACAGGGGGCGGCACAGATACGCAGTATTTT.

With respect to this clone: The junction shows a germline mismatch at one end, possibly a read error. This chain uses TRBV2 with TRBJ1-2; weak D call: TRBD1 (5 bases). The CDR3 covers 13 residues. Germline V gives CDR1 SNHLY, CDR2 FYNNEI. The CDR3 sequence is CASSEVRGRLVYF. The CDR3 DNA follows: TGTGCCAGCAGTGAAGTTAGGGGCCGGTTGGTCTATTTC.

The rearrangement joins TRBV2 to TRBJ2-7; 8 bases are a match to TRBD1. The trim removed 7 bases at V and 3 bases at J, leaving 8 bases unmatched. Germline assignment: CDR1 SNHLY and CDR2 FYNNEI. CDR3 length: 14 residues. The CDR3 reads CASKGQVENYEQYF. CDR3 nucleotide sequence: TGTGCCAGCAAGGGACAGGTCGAGAACTACGAGCAGTACTTC.

The chain combines TRBV5-4 with TRBJ2-7, with 8 bases matching TRBD1. With 3 bases clipped from V and 4 bases from J, the junction kept 9 bases outside the gene matches. Germline CDR1 SGHNT, CDR2 YYREEE (reference sequence). This CDR3 comprises 15 residues. The CDR3 DNA sequence: TGTGCCAGCAGCTGGAAGGGGGACAGGCTGTACGAGCAGTACTTC. Translation: CASSWKGDRLYEQYF.

The rearrangement joins TRBV6-5 to TRBJ2-3; D gene ambiguous. The germline gives CDR1 MNHEY, CDR2 SVGAGI. V lost 6 bases and J 6 bases, leaving 10 bases between the germline ends. The length of the CDR3 is 12 residues. The CDR3 region is CASRDYADTQYF. DNA of the CDR3: TGTGCCAGCAGAGATTACGCGGATACGCAGTATTTT.